This note documents a single T cell receptor beta chain sequence. Under the authors' procedure: Cell counts per sample came from amplifying reference gene primers. The data were produced by immunoSEQ multiplex PCR, yet TCRdb's version contains in-frame clones alone and is incomplete. The V and J calls and clone size come from that table; D and trimming were worked out from the DNA. Of over 120,000 clones in the sample, roughly 73% were seen once. The data are from a study of blood T cell repertoires in COVID-19. Study summary: T cells, B-cell-depleted T cells, or PBMCs provided the cDNA or gDNA that served as material.

The length of the CDR3 is 14 residues. V was shortened by 2 bases and J by 2 bases, with 7 bases between the two germline ends. Germline values: CDR1 SGHRS, CDR2 YFSETQ. Specimen: peripheral blood. The V call is TRBV5-1, the J call TRBJ2-2; D gene uncertain. The receptor's source is a woman between 50 and 59 years old with active or convalescent COVID-19. The CDR3 is CASSLQKNTGELFF. CDR3 coding DNA: TGCGCCAGCAGCTTACAGAAAAACACCGGGGAGCTGTTTTTT.